This T cell receptor beta chain was found in a study of OX40 agonist ivuxolimab in advanced cancers. About the investigation overall: Ivuxolimab was an agonistic, fully human IgG2 monoclonal antibody directed against OX40 (CD134), a costimulatory receptor. Of the 52 patients in dose escalation, approximately 20 had hepatocellular carcinoma, around 15 had melanoma, 9 had renal cell carcinoma and 9 had head and neck cancer. The paper covers the monotherapy dose-escalation part of the phase I ivuxolimab trial, which included N ≈ 50 patients. A male proportion of 82.7% and a mean age of approximately 60 years, ranging from about 23 to 90, were recorded for the dose-escalation cohort. Prior anti-PD-1, anti-PD-L1 or anti-CTLA-4 therapy was permitted, and checkpoint inhibitors had been received by roughly 42% of dose-escalation patients. Partial responses occurred in three dose-escalation patients, of whom one had hepatocellular carcinoma and two had cutaneous melanoma. Intravenous ivuxolimab was administered to patients every 2 weeks at six dose levels: 0.01, 0.1, 0.3, 1.5, 3 and 10 mg/kg. The point of sequencing TCRbeta in the periphery was to test whether ivuxolimab changed TCR sequence diversity and drove clonal T-cell expansion. Paper-wide results and their limitations: Low levels of normalized T-cell clonal expansion were also seen in some nonresponding patients. After ivuxolimab, CD8+ T cells had more expanded clones than CD4+ T cells on average. At doses of 0.1 to 3.0 mg/kg, clonal expansion of both CD4+ and CD8+ T cells in blood was seen between baseline and week 6. The antigen specificity of the peripheral T cells that underwent clonal expansion was not determined. Partial responders in the 0.1-3.0 mg/kg groups had among the lowest normalized peripheral clonal expansion, especially among CD8+ T cells.

To sequence the TCRbeta CDR3 region, genomic DNA was isolated from the sorted cells. The immunoSEQ Assay was used to sequence the TCRbeta CDR3 regions. Entries here come from immuneACCESS through TCRdb and include only in-frame sequences with V and J called. Some clones fail to appear in such tables; in the studies checked, an unresolved V gene covers under half of the shortfall, and the cause of the remainder is unknown. This sample has 65,000 to 100,000 clones in its table, and approximately 92% of those were observed once. The leading ten clones occupy roughly 6.9% of the sample. The trial excluded patients who had a history of autoimmune disease or who were on systemic immunosuppression. In every dose cohort, peripheral blood was drawn for TCR sequencing at baseline, cycle 4 day 1, and cycle 7 day 1. The samples were drawn from a first-in-human, open-label, multicenter phase I dose-escalation trial of ivuxolimab. The trial enrolled adults with locally advanced or metastatic head and neck squamous cell, hepatocellular, melanoma or renal cell carcinoma. Before TCR sequencing, CD4+ T cells and CD8+ T cells were sorted from peripheral blood as separate populations.

There are a few counts of this clone. Its antigen target is currently unknown. The input lacks base qualities; no much larger clone sits a single base away. The CDR3 spans 13 residues, from the cysteine through the phenylalanine. Solely the CDR3 DNA is kept, with 39 bases framed from the first base. The junction shows trimming of 6 bases on V and 0 bases on J, and the gene matches do not reach 0 bases of it. The germline V gene provides CDR1 MGHDK and CDR2 SYGVNS. The sequenced sample was CD4+ or CD8+ T cells sorted from blood, obtained in a trial of the OX40 agonist ivuxolimab. This TCR was recovered from an adult with an advanced solid tumor such as melanoma, head and neck, liver or kidney cancer. The chain was built from TRBV25-1 and TRBJ1-1; TRBD1 aligns with 8 central bases. The DNA sequence is as follows: TGTGCCAGCAGGACAGGGGTGAACACTGAAGCTTTCTTT. It translates as CASRTGVNTEAFF.